This T cell receptor (beta chain) was identified in a study of early T cells in non-severe SARS-CoV-2 infection. Background on the study: From unsorted whole blood, bulk RNA was sequenced, and the chains remained unpaired.

Unique molecular identifiers tagged individual cDNA molecules. TCRdb re-derived calls from the 5' RACE reads in MiXCR, one entry per CDR3 protein. The sample carries tens of thousands of distinct CDR3 sequences, about 3.9% recorded once. Many counts were recorded for this clonotype. Its cognate antigen is unknown. CDR3 length equals 11 residues. Trimming cost V 7 bases and J 5 bases, with 9 bases left between them. From germline, CDR1 is ENHRY and CDR2 SYGVKD. Study-level findings and limits: There was a bias toward anti-spike CD8 responses in VDJdb matching, which missed private and CD4 specificities.

The origin of this receptor is an adult who was a healthcare worker with PCR-confirmed SARS-CoV-2 infection or an uninfected control (not recorded which). The sequenced material came from whole blood. This chain uses TRBV10-3 with TRBJ2-7; D may be TRBD1 (6 bases). As DNA, the CDR3 is TGTGCCATCACCTACAGGGACGAGCAGTACTTC. Protein: CAITYRDEQYF.